One sample yielded the 7 T cell receptor beta chains listed below, sequenced in a study of cytomegalovirus exposure and HLA in healthy donors (dated by TCRdb to the late 2010s). Libraries were prepared through the immunoSEQ multiplex PCR assay. The multiplex PCR relied on a mix of 60 forward primers for TCR Vbeta segments and 13 reverse primers for TCR Jbeta segments. This is the immuneACCESS table as TCRdb keeps it, with only in-frame sequences that have V and J called. A part of the clones is gone; compared with another copy, unresolved V genes explain less than half, and the rest is unexplained. Here the sample has some 140,000 clones; 78% occur a single time. Together, the top ten hold 1.5% of the sample. Input material: PBMCs. The source is a woman aged 18-29 years in good health and CMV-seronegative.

The CDR3 bases are TGTGCCAGCAGTGCAGGCTACGAGCAGTACTTC. It translates to CASSAGYEQYF. J is TRBJ2-7 and V is TRBV2; D ambiguous. The CDR3 length is 11 residues. V was trimmed by 4 bases and J by 3 bases, leaving 4 bases between them. The germline gives CDR1 SNHLY, CDR2 FYNNEI. Filled out from reference TRBV2 and TRBJ2-7, the complete variable domain reads EPEVTQTPSHQVTQMGQEVILRCVPISNHLYFYWYRQILGQKVEFLVSFYNNEISEKSEIFDDQFSVERPDGSNFTLKIRSTKLEDSAMYFCASSAGYEQYFGPGTRLTVT.

This sequence joins TRBV6-5 and TRBJ1-6, with D unclear. Germline V gene sequence: CDR1 MNHEY, CDR2 SVGAGI. V dropped 0 bases and J dropped 10 bases, with 10 bases sitting between them. The CDR3 consists of 14 residues. The CDR3 region is CASSYSLGRSPLHF. The CDR3 DNA follows: TGTGCCAGCAGTTACTCCCTAGGGAGATCACCCCTCCACTTT.

The rearrangement links TRBV5-1 to TRBJ2-7, with D perhaps matching TRBD2 (5 bases). Looked up from germline, CDR1 is SGHRS and CDR2 is YFSETQ. V lost 4 bases and J lost 4, with 15 bases in between. The CDR3 length is 14 residues. The CDR3 sequence: CASSPTTAGYEQYF. The CDR3 DNA is TGCGCCAGCAGCCCGACTACTGCTGGTTACGAGCAGTACTTC.

The CDR3 sequence: CASSQRGSGANVLTF. The CDR3 DNA sequence: TGTGCCAGCAGCCAAAGGGGGTCTGGGGCCAACGTCCTGACTTTC. This chain joins TRBV4-2 and TRBJ2-6; a possible D gene is TRBD1 (6 bases). Deletions cut 2 bases from V and 1 base from J, with 6 bases between. CDR3 length: 15 amino acids. CDR1 LGHNA and CDR2 YNFKEQ come from the germline V gene.

This chain links TRBV7-2 with TRBJ1-2, with 10 bases matching TRBD1. This CDR3 is 14 amino acids long. V lost 5 bases, J lost 7 bases, and 7 bases stayed unmatched. The germline gives CDR1 SGHTA, CDR2 FQGNSA. The CDR3: CASSALTGGGGYTF. The CDR3 bases are TGTGCCAGCAGCGCCCTGACAGGGGGCGGTGGCTACACCTTC.

The gene calls are TRBV19 and TRBJ2-1, with 10 nucleotides matching TRBD2. Unmatched junction bases numbered 6, after V lost 3 bases and J lost 1 base. Germline lookup yields CDR1 LNHDA and CDR2 SQIVND (reference sequence). The CDR3 is 17 residues long. The CDR3 loop is CASSISSSGSSYNEQFF. CDR3 DNA: TGTGCCAGTAGTATTTCGTCTAGCGGGAGTTCCTACAATGAGCAGTTCTTC.

Details on this clone: The junction does not match germline at one end; this may be a read error. The V call is TRBV5-1, the J call TRBJ1-2; 9 nucleotides agree with TRBD1. The CDR3 loop spans 14 amino acids. Germline V gene lookup returns CDR1 SGHRS and CDR2 YFSETQ. The CDR3 loop reads CASSGTGGAGGYPF. CDR3 DNA sequence: TGCGCCAGCAGCGGCACAGGGGGCGCGGGGGGCTACCCCTTC.